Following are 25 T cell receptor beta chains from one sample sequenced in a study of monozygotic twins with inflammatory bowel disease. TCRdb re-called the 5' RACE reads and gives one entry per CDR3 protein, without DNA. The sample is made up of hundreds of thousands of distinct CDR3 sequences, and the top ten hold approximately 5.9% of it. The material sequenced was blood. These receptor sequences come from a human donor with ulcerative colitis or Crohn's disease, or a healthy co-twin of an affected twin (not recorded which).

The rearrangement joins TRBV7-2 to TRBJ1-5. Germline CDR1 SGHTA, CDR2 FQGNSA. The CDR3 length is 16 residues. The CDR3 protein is CASSLAIGVRHQPQHF.

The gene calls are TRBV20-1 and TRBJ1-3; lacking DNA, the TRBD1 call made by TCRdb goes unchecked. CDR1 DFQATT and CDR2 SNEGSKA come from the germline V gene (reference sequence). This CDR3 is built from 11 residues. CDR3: CSAWAGGAIYF.

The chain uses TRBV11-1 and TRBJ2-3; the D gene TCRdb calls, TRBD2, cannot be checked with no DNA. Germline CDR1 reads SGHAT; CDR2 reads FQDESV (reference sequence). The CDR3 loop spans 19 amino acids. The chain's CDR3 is CASSLKLAGVTALADTQYF.

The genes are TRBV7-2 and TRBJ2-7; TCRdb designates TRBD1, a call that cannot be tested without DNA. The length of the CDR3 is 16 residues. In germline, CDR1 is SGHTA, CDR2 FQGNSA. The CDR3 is CASSLTGTASIYEQYF.

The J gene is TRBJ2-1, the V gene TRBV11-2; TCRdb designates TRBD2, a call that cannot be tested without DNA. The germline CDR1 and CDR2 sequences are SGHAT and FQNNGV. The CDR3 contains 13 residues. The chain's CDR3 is CASSLGLNNEQFF.

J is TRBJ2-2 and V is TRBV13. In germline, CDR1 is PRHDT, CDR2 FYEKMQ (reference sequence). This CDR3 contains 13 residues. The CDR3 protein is CASSSDYTGELFF.

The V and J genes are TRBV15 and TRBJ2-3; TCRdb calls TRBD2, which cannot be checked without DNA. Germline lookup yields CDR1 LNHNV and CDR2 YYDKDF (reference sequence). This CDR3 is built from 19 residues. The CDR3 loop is CATSRDVSGLAGGTDTQYF.

CDR3 loop: CSGSGTGGISTDTQYF. This chain links TRBV29-1 with TRBJ2-3; with no DNA, the TCRdb D assignment of TRBD1 cannot be verified. CDR3 length: 16 residues. Germline V gives CDR1 SQVTM, CDR2 ANQGSEA.

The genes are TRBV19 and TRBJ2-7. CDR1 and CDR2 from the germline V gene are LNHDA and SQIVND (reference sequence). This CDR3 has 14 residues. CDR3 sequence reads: CASSIYGSSYEQYF.

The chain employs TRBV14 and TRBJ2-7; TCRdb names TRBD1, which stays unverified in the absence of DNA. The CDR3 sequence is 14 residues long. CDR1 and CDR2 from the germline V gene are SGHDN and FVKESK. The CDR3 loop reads CASSFLGARYEQYF.

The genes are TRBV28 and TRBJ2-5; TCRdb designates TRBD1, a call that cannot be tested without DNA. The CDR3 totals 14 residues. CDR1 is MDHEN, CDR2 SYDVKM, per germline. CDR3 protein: CAHGGGVIRETQYF. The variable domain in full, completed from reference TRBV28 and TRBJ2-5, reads DVKVTQSSRYLVKRTGEKVFLECVQDMDHENMFWYRQDPGLGLRLIYFSYDVKMKEKGDIPEGYSVSREKKERFSLILESASTNQTSMYLCAHGGGVIRETQYFGPGTRLLVL.

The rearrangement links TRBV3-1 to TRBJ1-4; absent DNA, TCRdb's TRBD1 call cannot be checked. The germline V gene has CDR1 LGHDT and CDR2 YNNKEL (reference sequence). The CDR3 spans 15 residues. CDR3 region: CASSRRDTYNEKLFF.

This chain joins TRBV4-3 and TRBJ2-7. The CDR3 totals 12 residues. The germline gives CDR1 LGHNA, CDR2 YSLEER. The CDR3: CASSQEIYEQYF.

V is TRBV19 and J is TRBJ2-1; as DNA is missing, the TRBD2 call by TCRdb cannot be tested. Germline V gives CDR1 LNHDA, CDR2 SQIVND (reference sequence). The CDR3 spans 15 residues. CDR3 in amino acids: CASHVGSGGASEQFF. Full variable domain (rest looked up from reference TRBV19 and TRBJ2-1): DGGITQSPKYLFRKEGQNVTLSCEQNLNHDAMYWYRQDPGQGLRLIYYSQIVNDFQKGDIAEGYSVSREKKESFPLTVTSAQKNPTAFYLCASHVGSGGASEQFFGPGTRLTVL.

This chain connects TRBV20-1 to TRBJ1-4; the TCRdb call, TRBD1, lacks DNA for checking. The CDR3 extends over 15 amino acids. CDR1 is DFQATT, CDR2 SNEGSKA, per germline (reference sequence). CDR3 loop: CSARTGWATNEKLFF.

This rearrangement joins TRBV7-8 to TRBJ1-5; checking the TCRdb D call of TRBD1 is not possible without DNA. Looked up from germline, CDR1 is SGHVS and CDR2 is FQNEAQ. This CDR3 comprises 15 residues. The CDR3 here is CASSSWTIGNQPQHF.

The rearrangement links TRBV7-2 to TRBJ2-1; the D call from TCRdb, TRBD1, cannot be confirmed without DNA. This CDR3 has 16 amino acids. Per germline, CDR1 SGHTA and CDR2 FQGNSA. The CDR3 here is CASSLGGGTARNEQFF.

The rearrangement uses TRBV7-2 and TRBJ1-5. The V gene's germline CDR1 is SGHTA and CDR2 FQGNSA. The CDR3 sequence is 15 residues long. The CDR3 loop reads CASSLLVKENQPQHF.

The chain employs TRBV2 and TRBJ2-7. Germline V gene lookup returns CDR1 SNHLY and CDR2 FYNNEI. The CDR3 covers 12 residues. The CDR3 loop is CASSEGGYEQYF. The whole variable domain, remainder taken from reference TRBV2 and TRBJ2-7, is EPEVTQTPSHQVTQMGQEVILRCVPISNHLYFYWYRQILGQKVEFLVSFYNNEISEKSEIFDDQFSVERPDGSNFTLKIRSTKLEDSAMYFCASSEGGYEQYFGPGTRLTVT.

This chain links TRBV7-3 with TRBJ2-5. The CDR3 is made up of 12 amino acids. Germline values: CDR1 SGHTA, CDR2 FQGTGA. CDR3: CASSLTRRPQNF. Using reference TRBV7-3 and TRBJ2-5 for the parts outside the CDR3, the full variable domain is GAGVSQTPSNKVTEKGKYVELRCDPISGHTALYWYRQSLGQGPEFLIYFQGTGAADDSGLPNDRFFAVRPEGSVSTLKIQRTERGDSAVYLCASSLTRRPQNFGPGTRLLVL.

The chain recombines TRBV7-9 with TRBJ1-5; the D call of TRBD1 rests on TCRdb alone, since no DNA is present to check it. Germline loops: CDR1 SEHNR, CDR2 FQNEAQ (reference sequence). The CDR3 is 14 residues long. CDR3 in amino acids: CASSPGQPFLHQHF.

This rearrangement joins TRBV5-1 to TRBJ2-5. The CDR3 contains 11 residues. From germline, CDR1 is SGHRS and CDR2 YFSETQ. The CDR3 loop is CASRLSETQYF.

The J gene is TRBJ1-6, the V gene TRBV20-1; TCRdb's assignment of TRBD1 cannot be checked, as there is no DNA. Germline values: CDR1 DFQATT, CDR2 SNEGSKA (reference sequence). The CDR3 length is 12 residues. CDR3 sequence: CSASEGRSPLHF.

The chain's CDR3 is CSVHGYSYNEQFF. This chain links TRBV29-1 with TRBJ2-1. This CDR3 is 13 amino acids long. From germline, CDR1 is SQVTM and CDR2 ANQGSEA.

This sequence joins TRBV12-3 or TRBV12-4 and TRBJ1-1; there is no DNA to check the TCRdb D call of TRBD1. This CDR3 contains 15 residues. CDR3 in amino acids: CASSFFSGARWEAFF.